This T cell receptor (beta chain) was identified in a study of Ad26.COV2.S vaccination and SARS-CoV-2 variants (dated by TCRdb to the early 2020s). About the investigation overall: Donors in the vaccine arm were drawn from COV1001, a multicentre, randomized, double-blind, placebo-controlled phase I-IIa trial testing Ad26.COV2.S in healthy adults. Dosing of Ad26.COV2.S was intramuscular, at either 5x10^10 or 1x10^11 viral particles, delivered as one shot or as two shots spaced 56 days apart. TCRbeta repertoire sequencing was used to assess the specificity and breadth of SARS-CoV-2-reactive T cell receptors after Ad26.COV2.S vaccination. The TCR-sequenced set comprised approximately 32 samples: 19 Ad26.COV2.S vaccine recipients, 5 placebo recipients and 8 SARS-CoV-2 convalescent individuals. Trial participants were randomized into five groups of five, in which low-dose or high-dose Ad26.COV2.S was given once or twice, or placebo was given on both occasions. Investigators did not know the trial group allocation while performing experiments and assessing outcomes.

The immunoSEQ Assay was used to sequence TCRbeta CDR3 regions. After extraction, genomic DNA underwent amplification by bias-controlled multiplex PCR, followed by high-throughput sequencing. Concerning the study's data processing: To quantify the absolute abundance of each unique TCRbeta CDR3 region, sequences were collapsed and filtered. T cell fraction was estimated by normalizing TCRbeta template counts to usable DNA, which was measured by amplifying reference genes present in all nucleated cells. Repertoire TCRs were annotated as SARS-CoV-2-specific when V gene, CDR3 amino acid sequence and J gene were exactly matched to a known reactive TCR set. The reference SARS-CoV-2 TCR set was derived from MIRA and filtered for enrichment in COVID-19-positive ImmuneCODE repertoires, a step that removed public or cross-reactive TCRs. Drawing on the MIRA antigens, annotated TCRs were analysed further at the level of specific ORF or position within ORF. Breadth was defined as the number of annotated unique rearrangements divided by the total number of unique productive rearrangements, and depth was defined as the summed frequency of the annotated unique rearrangements. TCR breadth was compared between groups using two-sided Wilcoxon rank-sum tests. TCRdb obtained this table from immuneACCESS and retained in-frame rearrangements with V and J assigned. These tables miss some clones; where compared with another copy, unresolved V genes account for less than half of the shortfall, and the remainder is unexplained. V and J calls and clone size are given by that table; D and trimming were obtained from the DNA. This sample is represented by 500,000 or so clones; around 88% of them were singletons. Around 13% of the sample goes to the ten largest clones.

Details on this clone: Its antigen remains unidentified. No base-level quality is on record; no much larger clone is a single base apart.

Here is what the overall study found, with its caveats: The study lacked the statistical power to compare responses across vaccine doses or regimens. Vaccine and placebo recipients had similar non-spike TCR breadth, a finding consistent with the vaccine containing only spike. Ad26.COV2.S recipients had higher spike-specific TCR breadth than placebo recipients (P = 0.0014). The authors noted that total T cell responses may have been underestimated by the TCR breadth and depth analyses. After vaccination, substantial breadth of spike-specific CD8+ and CD4+ T cell responses was reported.

According to the study, the label for this sample's treatment or condition signals: some 19 received Ad26.COV2.S at low or high dose, single or two shots; five or six received placebo; per-sample allocation not given. For vaccine and placebo recipients, the sequenced repertoires came from samples collected on day 63 after the first injection. Cohort 1b enrolled roughly 25 adults aged 18-55 years at a single site in Boston, USA, between 29 July and 7 August 2020. Ad26.COV2.S consisted of a replication-incompetent adenovirus type 26 vector by which a prefusion-stabilized SARS-CoV-2 spike protein from the original Wuhan strain was expressed. The source material was peripheral blood, sampled in a trial of Ad26.COV2.S vaccine versus placebo. This receptor was taken from a person aged 18-60 years who received the Ad26.COV2.S COVID-19 vaccine or a placebo.

This receptor has the CDR3 CASTSSGTRSGEQFF. In nucleotides, the sequence is TGTGCCAGTACCTCGTCCGGGACCAGATCGGGTGAGCAGTTCTTC. This sequence uses TRBV19 and TRBJ2-1; the D gene may be TRBD1 or TRBD2, since each aligns over 5 bases. The CDR3 contains 15 residues, cysteine and phenylalanine counted. The sequence is cut down to CDR3 DNA, 45 bases in frame from base 1. Looking up the germline V gene (reference sequence) yields CDR1 LNHDA and CDR2 SQIVND. The trim is 7 bases for V and 9 bases for J, with a gap of 22 bases between the germline ends. Here the CDR3 is joined to the reference TRBV19 and TRBJ2-1 genes, and the full variable domain is: DGGITQSPKYLFRKEGQNVTLSCEQNLNHDAMYWYRQDPGQGLRLIYYSQIVNDFQKGDIAEGYSVSREKKESFPLTVTSAQKNPTAFYLCASTSSGTRSGEQFFGPGTRLTVL.